This T cell receptor beta chain was sequenced for a study of neurological immune-mediated disorders. Broader study findings: None of the CDR3 amino acid sequences of expanded clones recurred across subjects, suggesting private repertoires in all groups. TCR clonal expansion peaked in HTLV-1-associated myelopathy patients and was lowest in multiple sclerosis patients.

The team produced cDNA through 5'RACE using 10-nucleotide random UMIs. TCRdb itself ran the 5' RACE reads through MiXCR, one entry per CDR3 protein. This repertoire shows about 38,000 distinct CDR3 sequences, 11% found once; its top ten account for 3.5% to 4%. From germline, CDR1 is SGHRS and CDR2 YFSETQ. This CDR3 has 16 amino acids. The germline V and J ends were trimmed by 2 bases and 2 bases, with 17 bases remaining between them. In regard to this clonotype: Its antigen remains unknown.

Time point of the sample: technical triplicate 1. Unsorted libraries were generated from 2 million PBMCs held at -80 degrees C. The sequencing input was PBMCs. This sequence was found in a man in his sixties with HTLV-1-associated myelopathy (HAM/TSP). The V and J genes are TRBV5-1 and TRBJ2-7; D not certain. Written as DNA, the CDR3 is TGCGCCAGCAGCTTAGCTCAGTGGGCTTTAACCTACGAGCAGTACTTC. Translating gives CASSLAQWALTYEQYF. Supplemented by reference TRBV5-1 and TRBJ2-7, the full variable domain reads KAGVTQTPRYLIKTRGQQVTLSCSPISGHRSVSWYQQTPGQGLQFLFEYFSETQRNKGNFPGRFSGRQFSNSRSEMNVSTLELGDSALYLCASSLAQWALTYEQYFGPGTRLTVT.